This is a list of T cell receptor beta chains from one sample in a study of T-cell memory formation after mild COVID-19. TCRdb re-derived calls from the 5' RACE reads in MiXCR, one entry per CDR3 protein. The sample contains roughly 400,000 distinct CDR3 sequences, 20% to 30% of which appear only once. The sample consisted of PBMCs or a T cell subset sorted from them (not recorded which). Every receptor here comes from an adult woman who had mild COVID-19 (a few samples of this study predate the infection). Cell type and time point are not known. CDR3s include the opening cysteine and the closing phenylalanine or tryptophan. D genes are given only for firm matches. Size values are once, few and many counts, or a class for expanded clones, and some rows have none.

J | size | V | D | length | DNA | CDR3
TRBJ2-2 | . | TRBV9 | . | 13 | TGTGCCAGCAGCGTAGCCGGTCCCCGGGAGCTGTTTTTT | CASSVAGPRELFF
TRBJ2-2 | . | TRBV5-4 | . | 13 | TGTGCCAGCAGCTTGGCCGGTTACGGGGAGCTGTTTTTT | CASSLAGYGELFF
TRBJ1-2 | . | TRBV7-2 | TRBD1 | 15 | TGTGCCAGCAGTTCCTACGACAGGGGGCGGTGGGGCTACACCTTC | CASSSYDRGRWGYTF
TRBJ2-2 | . | TRBV6-5 | . | 15 | TGTGCCAGCAGTCCCCCCCGGGGGCGGGGCGGGGAGCTGTTTTTT | CASSPPRGRGGELFF
TRBJ2-5 | few | TRBV12-3/TRBV12-4 | . | 13 | TGTGCCAGCAGGTCGGGGTCACAAGAGACCCAGTACTTC | CASRSGSQETQYF
TRBJ1-5 | . | TRBV12-3/TRBV12-4 | . | 14 | TGTGCCAGCAGGCATGTCGGGGCTAACCAGCCCCAGCATTTT | CASRHVGANQPQHF
TRBJ1-4 | . | TRBV15 | . | 15 | TGTGCCACCAGCAGAGGGGAGGGAGGTCATGAAAAACTGTTTTTT | CATSRGEGGHEKLFF
TRBJ1-4 | few | TRBV7-9 | . | 16 | TGTGCCAGCAGCTTAGCGTCTACAGGTGGGAGCGAAAAACTGTTTTTT | CASSLASTGGSEKLFF
TRBJ2-3 | . | TRBV24-1 | TRBD2 | 15 | TGTGCCACCAGTGATTTTGAGCGGGGGGCAGATACGCAGTATTTT | CATSDFERGADTQYF
TRBJ1-1 | few | TRBV5-1 | TRBD1 | 13 | TGCGCCAGCAGCCCGAATGGACAGGTTGAAGCTTTCTTT | CASSPNGQVEAFF
TRBJ2-7 | few | TRBV7-9 | TRBD2 | 14 | TGTGCCAGCAGCCCGAGCGGGAGCCGCTACGAGCAGTACTTC | CASSPSGSRYEQYF
TRBJ2-7 | few | TRBV10-3 | . | 12 | TGTGCCATCAGTGTCGCATCCTACGAGCAGTACTTC | CAISVASYEQYF
TRBJ2-5 | few | TRBV5-1 | TRBD1 | 15 | TGCGCCAGCAGCTTATACAGGGGGGAGTCGGAGACCCAGTACTTC | CASSLYRGESETQYF
TRBJ1-4 | . | TRBV7-9 | TRBD1 | 14 | TGTGCCAGCAGCGAGGACAGGCATGGTGAAAAACTGTTTTTT | CASSEDRHGEKLFF
TRBJ2-7 | few | TRBV5-1 | TRBD1 | 14 | TGCGCCAGCAGCTATGGACAGGGGTCCGGGGGGCAGTACTTC | CASSYGQGSGGQYF
TRBJ2-4 | few | TRBV7-2 | TRBD1 | 18 | TGTGCCAGCAGCCGAACAAGGGGACAGCTTGGTGCCGGAAACATTCAGTACTTC | CASSRTRGQLGAGNIQYF
TRBJ2-5 | few | TRBV12-3/TRBV12-4 | TRBD2 | 15 | TGTGCCAGCAGAAAGACTAGCGGGGTTCAAGAGACCCAGTACTTC | CASRKTSGVQETQYF
TRBJ1-2 | . | TRBV7-8 | . | 14 | TGTGCCAGCAGCTTCCCCGGGACAAGATCGAAATACACCTTC | CASSFPGTRSKYTF
TRBJ1-2 | . | TRBV5-4 | . | 13 | TGTGCCAGCAGCTCACAGGGAACATATGGCTACACCTTC | CASSSQGTYGYTF
TRBJ2-7 | few | TRBV19 | TRBD1 | 14 | TGTGCCAGTAGCGAGTCAGGGGGCTCCTACGAGCAGTACTTC | CASSESGGSYEQYF
TRBJ2-1 | . | TRBV7-9 | TRBD2 | 15 | TGTGCCAGCAGCTTAGTTAGCGGGAGGGCAAATGAGCAGTTCTTC | CASSLVSGRANEQFF
TRBJ1-5 | few | TRBV19 | . | 14 | TGTGCCAGTAGTACCAGGGGACGGAGTCAGCCCCAGCATTTT | CASSTRGRSQPQHF
TRBJ2-7 | few | TRBV4-2 | . | 11 | TGTGCCAGCAGCCAAACGGAAGAGCAGTACTTC | CASSQTEEQYF
TRBJ1-2 | . | TRBV10-3 | . | 13 | TGTGCCATCAGTGAGTCTAGTCAGGATGGCTACACCTTC | CAISESSQDGYTF
TRBJ2-2 | few | TRBV6-1 | . | 13 | TGTGCCAGCGGTGCAGGGATCACCGGGGAGCTGTTTTTT | CASGAGITGELFF
TRBJ2-7 | . | TRBV4-1 | . | 15 | TGCGCCAGCAGCCAAATTACAGGGAGCTCCTACGAGCAGTACTTC | CASSQITGSSYEQYF
TRBJ2-1 | . | TRBV12-3/TRBV12-4 | TRBD2 | 17 | TGTGCCAGCAGTTATAGCGGGAGTTCTCAGGCTTACGATGAGCAGTTCTTC | CASSYSGSSQAYDEQFF
TRBJ2-5 | . | TRBV5-1 | TRBD1 | 14 | TGCGCCAGCAGCGACCGACAGGGGAGGGAGACCCAGTACTTC | CASSDRQGRETQYF
TRBJ2-7 | . | TRBV7-2 | TRBD1 | 14 | TGTGCCAGCAGCTTAGGGGGACAGGGGGACGAGCAGTACTTC | CASSLGGQGDEQYF
TRBJ2-2 | . | TRBV7-3 | . | 12 | TGTGCCAGCACCACCGGGTCCGGGGAGCTGTTTTTT | CASTTGSGELFF
TRBJ2-7 | once | TRBV7-9 | . | 11 | TGTGCCAGCAGCGCGCGGACAGCCTGGTACTTC | CASSARTAWYF
TRBJ2-7 | . | TRBV5-6 | TRBD1 | 17 | TGTGCCAGCAGCTTGGCAACTGGGACAGGGGTTTCCTACGAGCAGTACTTC | CASSLATGTGVSYEQYF
TRBJ1-3 | . | TRBV11-2 | . | 15 | TGTGCCAGCAGCCCTTCCTTAGGCTCTGGAAACACCATATATTTT | CASSPSLGSGNTIYF
TRBJ2-3 | few | TRBV21-1 | . | 17 | TGTGCCAGCAGCAAAGTAAAAGGGGGCCGTTGCACAGATACGCAGTATTTT | CASSKVKGGRCTDTQYF
TRBJ2-7 | few | TRBV2 | TRBD2 | 13 | TGTGCCAGCAGTGAGACTAGCGGGAGATGGCAGTACTTC | CASSETSGRWQYF
TRBJ1-2 | few | TRBV28 | . | 14 | TGTGCCAGCAGTGCCCCCGGGGCGAACTATGGCTACACCTTC | CASSAPGANYGYTF
TRBJ2-1 | . | TRBV20-1 | TRBD2 | 13 | TGCAGTGCTAGAAAGGGAGGGCCGCGAGAGCAGTTCTTC | CSARKGGPREQFF
TRBJ2-7 | few | TRBV18 | TRBD2 | 15 | TGTGCCAGCTCGCTTAAGACTAGCGGGAGGGCCGAGCAGTACTTC | CASSLKTSGRAEQYF
TRBJ1-1 | few | TRBV14 | . | 16 | TGTGCCAGCAGCCAAGATGTAGGGATCGTAATCACTGAAGCTTTCTTT | CASSQDVGIVITEAFF
TRBJ2-3 | . | TRBV7-2 | . | 13 | TGTGCCAGCAGCTTAGTGCCGTTTGATACGCAGTATTTT | CASSLVPFDTQYF
TRBJ2-1 | many | TRBV7-9 | . | 12 | TGTGCCAGCAGCTTACCCCCGGCCGAGCAGTTCTTC | CASSLPPAEQFF
TRBJ1-1 | few | TRBV5-1 | TRBD1 | 14 | TGCGCCAGCAGCTCCGGACAGGGATACACTGAAGCTTTCTTT | CASSSGQGYTEAFF
TRBJ1-1 | . | TRBV6-5 | . | 14 | TGTGCCAGCAGTTACAGGGTTTCGGCGACTGAAGCTTTCTTT | CASSYRVSATEAFF
TRBJ2-1 | . | TRBV27 | TRBD2 | 19 | TGTGCCAGCAGTTCCTTCGGAAGCGGGGGGCGCAGCTCCTACAATGAGCAGTTCTTC | CASSSFGSGGRSSYNEQFF
TRBJ2-7 | . | TRBV9 | TRBD2 | 14 | TGTGCCAGCAGTCCAGGGGCGGGGGGGCTCGAGCAGTACTTC | CASSPGAGGLEQYF
TRBJ1-2 | . | TRBV7-9 | TRBD1 | 14 | TGTGCCAGCAGCTTAGCGGGACAGCCCGATGGCTACACCTTC | CASSLAGQPDGYTF